Shown below are 18 T cell receptor beta chains from a single sample sequenced in a study of blood T cell repertoires in COVID-19. Produced via immunoSEQ multiplex PCR; TCRdb's table is partial and in-frame only. Among roughly 68,000 clones listed, approximately 86% were seen once. The sample consisted of peripheral blood. The source is a man over 45 with acute or convalescent COVID-19.

This sequence joins TRBV7-2 and TRBJ1-1; TRBD1 might be the D (5 bases). The CDR3 sequence is 14 residues long. Germline assignment: CDR1 SGHTA and CDR2 FQGNSA. V dropped 8 bases and J dropped 4 bases, with 17 bases sitting between them. This chain's CDR3 is CASLVAGHFTEAFF. The DNA of the CDR3 is TGTGCCAGCCTCGTGGCCGGACATTTCACTGAAGCTTTCTTT.

The rearrangement uses TRBV2 and TRBJ2-5, with TRBD2 matching over 7 bases. With 5 bases clipped from V and 3 bases from J, the junction kept 0 bases outside the gene matches. The CDR3 contains 12 residues. The germline CDR1 and CDR2 sequences are SNHLY and FYNNEI. This chain's CDR3 is CASSSGKETQYF. CDR3 bases: TGTGCCAGCAGTAGCGGGAAAGAGACCCAGTACTTC. Complete variable domain (other parts from reference TRBV2 and TRBJ2-5): EPEVTQTPSHQVTQMGQEVILRCVPISNHLYFYWYRQILGQKVEFLVSFYNNEISEKSEIFDDQFSVERPDGSNFTLKIRSTKLEDSAMYFCASSSGKETQYFGPGTRLLVL.

The chain joins TRBV11-2 to TRBJ1-4; 10 bases map to TRBD1. This CDR3 comprises 17 residues. Germline V CDR1 and CDR2: SGHAT, FQNNGV. The trim removed 3 bases at V and 1 base at J, leaving 5 bases unmatched. CDR3 sequence (DNA): TGTGCCAGCAGCTTCAGGACAGGGGGGGTAACTAATGAAAAACTGTTTTTT. Protein product: CASSFRTGGVTNEKLFF.

V and J are TRBV28 and TRBJ1-6; perhaps TRBD1 as D (6 bases). Trimming stripped 6 bases from V and 7 bases from J, with 25 bases between. The CDR3 has 18 residues. The germline CDR1 and CDR2 sequences are MDHEN and SYDVKM. CDR3 amino acids: CASRLPRGAGNRNSPLHF. In nucleotides, the CDR3 is TGTGCCAGCAGATTACCCCGGGGGGCAGGTAATCGGAATTCACCCCTCCACTTT.

The chain couples TRBV18 to TRBJ1-2; D remains unclear. V was shortened by 0 bases and J by 3 bases, with 8 bases between the two germline ends. The CDR3 contains 14 residues. Germline V gene data show CDR1 as KGHSH and CDR2 as LQKENI. The CDR3 region is CASSPPSTDYGYTF. CDR3 nucleotides: TGTGCCAGCTCACCACCGAGCACAGACTATGGCTACACCTTC.

The chain carries TRBV4-1 and TRBJ2-7; the match to TRBD1 covers 10 bases. J lost 2 bases, V lost 4 bases, and 5 bases had no gene match. Germline values: CDR1 MGHRA, CDR2 YSYEKL. The CDR3 runs to 15 residues. The CDR3 region has the DNA TGCGCCAGCAGCCGAGGGACAGGGGTAACCTACGAGCAGTACTTC. Translated: CASSRGTGVTYEQYF.

The chain joins TRBV27 to TRBJ1-2, with TRBD1 matching over 7 bases. V lost 5 bases, J lost 5 bases, and 11 bases stayed unmatched. The CDR3 has 15 amino acids. Germline V CDR1 and CDR2: MNHEY, SMNVEV (reference sequence). The CDR3 here is CASSPTGTAIYGYTF. The CDR3 bases are TGTGCCAGCAGTCCTACCGGGACAGCGATTTATGGCTACACCTTC.

This chain connects TRBV3-1 (or the pseudogene TRBV3-2) to TRBJ2-1; 10 bases line up with TRBD1. The CDR3 spans 13 residues. Germline CDR1 reads LGHDT; CDR2 reads YNNKEL (reference sequence). With 3 bases clipped from V and 8 bases from J, the junction kept 1 base outside the gene matches. The CDR3 bases are TGTGCCAGCAGCCAGGGGACAGGGGATGAGCAGTTCTTC. This encodes CASSQGTGDEQFF.

The J gene is TRBJ1-1, the V gene TRBV18, with a possible D match to TRBD1 (5 bases). V lost 3 bases and J 0 bases, leaving 8 bases between the germline ends. Looked up from germline, CDR1 is KGHSH and CDR2 is LQKENI. The CDR3 runs 14 residues. The CDR3, as DNA: TGTGCCAGCTCACCCCCACAGGTGAACACTGAAGCTTTCTTT. Amino acid sequence: CASSPPQVNTEAFF.

The chain couples TRBV24-1 to TRBJ2-2, with D tentatively TRBD1 (6 bases). The V end lost 2 bases, the J end lost 11 bases, and 17 bases lay between the germline ends. CDR3 length: 15 residues. Germline CDR1 is KGHDR and CDR2 is SFDVKD. The CDR3 spells CATSDSRDTSVELFF. The DNA of the CDR3 is TGTGCCACCAGTGATTCCCGGGACACCAGCGTAGAGCTGTTTTTT.

The V and J genes are TRBV6-1 and TRBJ2-3; D unresolved. From germline, CDR1 is MNHNS and CDR2 SASEGT. V was pared by 4 bases and J by 4 bases, with 18 bases between. The CDR3 contains 16 residues. As DNA, the CDR3 is TGTGCCAGCAGTGTTTACACGGGTGCCGGTGCAGATACGCAGTATTTT. This codes for CASSVYTGAGADTQYF.

The chain recombines TRBV5-1 with TRBJ2-2, with D possibly being TRBD1 (5 bases). Germline V lookup: CDR1 SGHRS, CDR2 YFSETQ. This CDR3 contains 15 residues. V dropped 5 bases and J dropped 2 bases, with 13 bases sitting between them. The DNA for the CDR3 is TGCGCCAGCAGGGAAGGGGCGGCAAACACCGGGGAGCTGTTTTTT. Protein product: CASREGAANTGELFF.

The chain joins TRBV19 to TRBJ2-5; possible D gene TRBD2, 6 bases. V dropped 6 bases and J dropped 3 bases, with 14 bases sitting between them. Germline loops: CDR1 LNHDA, CDR2 SQIVND (reference sequence). The CDR3 runs to 14 residues. The CDR3 protein is CASSLGGVKETQYF. The CDR3 region has the DNA TGTGCCAGTAGCCTGGGCGGGGTAAAAGAGACCCAGTACTTC. Together with reference TRBV19 and TRBJ2-5, the CDR3 gives the full variable domain: DGGITQSPKYLFRKEGQNVTLSCEQNLNHDAMYWYRQDPGQGLRLIYYSQIVNDFQKGDIAEGYSVSREKKESFPLTVTSAQKNPTAFYLCASSLGGVKETQYFGPGTRLLVL.

The rearrangement uses TRBV6-5 and TRBJ2-7; TRBD1 is a possible D gene (5 bases). The CDR3 consists of 15 residues. V dropped 2 bases and J dropped 0 bases, with 11 bases sitting between them. Germline V gene sequence: CDR1 MNHEY, CDR2 SVGAGI. CDR3 nucleotide sequence: TGTGCCAGCAGTTACACTTACAGGAGCTCCTACGAGCAGTACTTC. It codes for CASSYTYRSSYEQYF.

The chain joins TRBV7-9 to TRBJ2-1, with 12 positions matching TRBD1. The germline CDR1 and CDR2 sequences are SEHNR and FQNEAQ (reference sequence). J gave up 6 bases and V 7 bases, and 7 bases lay outside the gene matches. This CDR3 has 15 residues. The CDR3 protein is CASTPGQGAGNEQFF. The CDR3 coding sequence is TGTGCCAGCACCCCGGGACAGGGGGCGGGCAATGAGCAGTTCTTC.

This chain connects TRBV12-3 or TRBV12-4 to TRBJ2-5, with D hard to call. The CDR3 is 13 amino acids. V was clipped by 2 bases and J by 4 bases, with 8 bases between them. CDR3 protein: CASSLLVSETQYF. CDR3 nucleotides: TGTGCCAGCAGTTTACTAGTTTCAGAGACCCAGTACTTC.

In nucleotides, the CDR3 is TGTGCCATCAGTGCAGGGGGCGAAGAGACCCAGTACTTC. It is translated as CAISAGGEETQYF. This chain uses TRBV10-3 with TRBJ2-5, with TRBD1 matching 8 bases. V dropped 4 bases and J dropped 3; count of bases not matched to a gene: 1. The CDR3 spans 13 residues. Germline CDR1 ENHRY, CDR2 SYGVKD.

The chain couples TRBV25-1 to TRBJ2-4; 7 bases align to TRBD1. This CDR3 is built from 15 residues. In germline, CDR1 is MGHDK, CDR2 SYGVNS. V dropped 4 bases and J dropped 5; count of bases not matched to a gene: 8. Here the CDR3 DNA reads TGTGCCAGCAGTGCGAGGAGGCAGGGGGAAAACATTCAGTACTTC. This translates into CASSARRQGENIQYF. Full variable domain (remainder filled in from reference TRBV25-1 and TRBJ2-4): EADIYQTPRYLVIGTGKKITLECSQTMGHDKMYWYQQDPGMELHLIHYSYGVNSTEKGDLSSESTVSRIRTEHFPLTLESARPSHTSQYLCASSARRQGENIQYFGAGTRLSVL.